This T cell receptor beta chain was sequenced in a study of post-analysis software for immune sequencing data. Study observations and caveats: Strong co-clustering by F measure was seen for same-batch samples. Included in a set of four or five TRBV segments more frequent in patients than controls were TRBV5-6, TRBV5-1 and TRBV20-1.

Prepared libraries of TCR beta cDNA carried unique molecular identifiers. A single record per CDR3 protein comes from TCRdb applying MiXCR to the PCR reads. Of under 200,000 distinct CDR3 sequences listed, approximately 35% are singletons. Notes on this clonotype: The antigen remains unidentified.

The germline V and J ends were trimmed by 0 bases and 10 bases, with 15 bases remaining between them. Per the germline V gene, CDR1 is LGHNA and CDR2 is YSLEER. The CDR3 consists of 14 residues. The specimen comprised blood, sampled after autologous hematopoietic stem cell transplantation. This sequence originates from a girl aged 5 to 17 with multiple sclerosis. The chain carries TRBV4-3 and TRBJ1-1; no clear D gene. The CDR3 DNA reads TGCGCCAGCAGCCAAGAGTACTGGGATCTCGGAGCTTTCTTT. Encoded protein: CASSQEYWDLGAFF.